The rows below give T cell receptor beta chains drawn from one sample of a study of T cells after yellow fever vaccination. TCRdb independently ran MiXCR on the 5' RACE reads; one entry per CDR3 protein. Altogether fewer than 500,000 distinct CDR3 sequences are present, around 20% being singletons, with the ten largest covering about a sixth. This sample comprised PBMCs, obtained before the yellow fever booster vaccination. The receptors were sampled from a young man who received the YFV17D yellow fever vaccine. The CDR3 runs from the conserved cysteine through the conserved F or W. The D gene is left open where the match is weak. Clone sizes are given selectively: once, few, many, or a class where the clone is expanded.

J gene | clone size | V gene | D gene | CDR3 protein | CDR3 DNA
TRBJ2-3 | . | TRBV11-1 | . | CASSLTPWMRSDTQYF | TGTGCCAGCAGCTTAACTCCGTGGATGAGGTCGGATACGCAGTATTTT
TRBJ2-3 | . | TRBV28 | TRBD2 | CASTSGGRGDTQYF | TGTGCCAGCACCTCGGGGGGACGAGGAGATACGCAGTATTTT
TRBJ1-4 | few | TRBV11-2 | . | CASSLDGFFEKLFF | TGTGCCAGCAGCTTGGACGGGTTTTTTGAAAAACTGTTTTTT
TRBJ2-4 | once | TRBV18 | . | CASTTSSSLAKNIQYF | TGTGCCAGCACCACTAGCTCCAGCCTAGCCAAAAACATTCAGTACTTC
TRBJ2-6 | . | TRBV6-5 | . | CASSYYPTTSGANVLTF | TGTGCCAGCAGTTACTACCCCACCACCTCTGGGGCCAACGTCCTGACTTTC
TRBJ2-5 | once | TRBV9 | . | CASSVDEGRGETQYF | TGTGCCAGCAGCGTAGACGAGGGCAGGGGAGAGACCCAGTACTTC
TRBJ2-5 | . | TRBV6-2/TRBV6-3 | TRBD2 | CASKLRSREGETQYF | TGTGCCAGCAAGTTACGTTCGCGGGAGGGAGAGACCCAGTACTTC
TRBJ2-3 | . | TRBV11-2 | . | CASSLSWGGATDTQYF | TGTGCCAGCAGCCTGTCTTGGGGCGGTGCCACAGATACGCAGTATTTT
TRBJ2-1 | . | TRBV7-7 | . | CASSPTSQGPYNEQFF | TGTGCTAGCAGCCCGACTTCACAGGGCCCCTACAATGAGCAGTTCTTC
TRBJ2-5 | few | TRBV7-2 | TRBD1 | CASSSDRVATQYF | TGTGCCAGCAGTTCAGACAGGGTGGCGACCCAGTACTTC
TRBJ1-6 | . | TRBV7-3 | . | CASSLKPGGNSPLHF | TGTGCCAGCAGCTTAAAACCGGGAGGGAATTCACCCCTCCACTTT
TRBJ1-5 | . | TRBV2 | . | CASSPAFDQPQHF | TGTGCCAGCAGTCCAGCCTTCGATCAGCCCCAGCATTTT
TRBJ2-7 | many | TRBV5-1 | . | CASSLLDSLYEQYF | TGCGCCAGCAGCTTGCTAGACAGCTTATACGAGCAGTACTTC
TRBJ2-1 | few | TRBV20-1 | . | CSAREGRARVDEQFF | TGCAGTGCTAGAGAGGGGCGGGCTAGGGTCGATGAGCAGTTCTTC
TRBJ2-1 | few | TRBV4-2 | . | CASSQEGYGEQFF | TGTGCCAGCAGCCAAGAGGGGTACGGTGAGCAGTTCTTC
TRBJ2-1 | . | TRBV7-2 | TRBD2 | CAAGGYRYNEQFF | TGTGCTGCGGGAGGGTATCGGTACAATGAGCAGTTCTTC
TRBJ2-6 | few | TRBV5-1 | . | CASSLRVSGANVLTF | TGCGCCAGCAGCTTGAGGGTCTCTGGGGCCAACGTCCTGACTTTC
TRBJ2-2 | few | TRBV7-2 | . | CASSGWTVGELFF | TGTGCCAGCAGCGGGTGGACAGTCGGGGAGCTGTTTTTT
TRBJ2-5 | . | TRBV5-6 | TRBD1 | CASSWRTGGSQETQYF | TGTGCCAGCAGCTGGCGGACAGGGGGCTCCCAAGAGACCCAGTACTTC
TRBJ2-5 | . | TRBV7-2 | . | CASSDSGTRQETQYF | TGTGCCAGCAGCGATTCCGGGACGCGGCAAGAGACCCAGTACTTC
TRBJ2-3 | few | TRBV12-5 | . | CASGLARDTQYF | TGTGCTAGTGGTTTGGCCAGGGATACGCAGTATTTT
TRBJ2-5 | many | TRBV7-3 | . | CASSPIGGTEQETQYF | TGTGCCAGCAGCCCCATCGGCGGGACGGAACAAGAGACCCAGTACTTC
TRBJ2-1 | . | TRBV24-1 | TRBD2 | CATSDSPTSGDHNEQFF | TGTGCCACCAGTGATTCCCCCACTAGCGGGGACCACAATGAGCAGTTCTTC
TRBJ2-1 | few | TRBV7-2 | . | CASSSRQAEQFF | TGTGCCAGCAGCTCTCGACAGGCTGAGCAGTTCTTC
TRBJ2-2 | few | TRBV29-1 | . | CSVRRTGELFF | TGCAGCGTCAGACGGACCGGGGAGCTGTTTTTT
TRBJ2-5 | . | TRBV3-1 | TRBD2 | CASSLRTSDQETQYF | TGTGCCAGCAGCCTCCGGACTAGCGACCAAGAGACCCAGTACTTC
TRBJ1-2 | . | TRBV19 | . | CASTGRTLGTYGYTF | TGTGCCAGTACCGGGAGGACACTGGGAACCTATGGCTACACCTTC
TRBJ1-5 | . | TRBV6-2/TRBV6-3 | . | CASSPRQPNQPQHF | TGTGCCAGCAGCCCCCGGCAGCCCAATCAGCCCCAGCATTTT
TRBJ2-7 | . | TRBV7-2 | . | CASSLVGSGESEQYF | TGTGCCAGCAGCTTAGTGGGGTCCGGAGAAAGCGAGCAGTACTTC
TRBJ2-5 | . | TRBV3-1 | . | CASSQSEGRETQYF | TGTGCCAGCAGCCAGTCGGAGGGGCGTGAGACCCAGTACTTC
TRBJ2-3 | . | TRBV7-9 | . | CATGEQYF | TGTGCCACCGGGGAGCAGTATTTT
TRBJ2-5 | many | TRBV6-6 | TRBD2 | CASSGSGGAETQYF | TGTGCCAGCAGTGGTAGCGGGGGGGCGGAGACCCAGTACTTC
TRBJ2-1 | . | TRBV11-2 | . | CASSLDLSSEQFF | TGTGCCAGCAGCTTAGATTTGAGCTCTGAGCAGTTCTTC
TRBJ2-2 | many | TRBV20-1 | . | CSARPAGELFF | TGCAGTGCCAGACCCGCCGGGGAGCTGTTTTTT
TRBJ2-6 | . | TRBV4-1 | . | CASSLLSGGAQANVLTF | TGCGCCAGCAGCCTCCTTTCTGGGGGGGCCCAGGCCAACGTCCTGACTTTC
TRBJ2-7 | few | TRBV12-5 | . | CASGLDPRDGSSYEQYF | TGTGCTAGTGGTTTGGATCCCCGGGACGGAAGCTCCTACGAGCAGTACTTC
TRBJ2-5 | few | TRBV11-2 | TRBD2 | CASSSRPLAGKETQYF | TGTGCCAGCAGCTCCCGGCCCCTAGCGGGGAAAGAGACCCAGTACTTC
TRBJ2-3 | few | TRBV9 | . | CASSVGQVSTDTQYF | TGTGCCAGCAGCGTAGGGCAGGTTAGCACAGATACGCAGTATTTT
TRBJ2-3 | few | TRBV5-5 | TRBD2 | CASSRGGSGDTQYF | TGTGCCAGCAGCCGGGGGGGATCCGGAGATACGCAGTATTTT
TRBJ1-2 | . | TRBV4-3 | TRBD1 | CASSQEEGGTGTYGYTF | TGCGCCAGCAGCCAAGAGGAGGGCGGGACAGGAACCTATGGCTACACCTTC